Below are 7 T cell receptor beta chains sequenced from a single sample in a study of T cell clonality in common variable immunodeficiency. Data came from immunoSEQ multiplex PCR; TCRdb stores just in-frame clones and leaves some out. The sample has around 50,000 clones, none seen only once; the top ten hold about 5.9%. The sequenced material came from peripheral blood mononuclear cells. Receptors were obtained from a person aged 18-70 years in good health.

This clone came up many times. The CDR3 end lies 3 residues beyond the end of the read and is filled in from the germline J gene. The chain is built from TRBV29-1 and TRBJ2-2; 11 nucleotides agree with TRBD1. Germline-derived CDR1 and CDR2 are SQVTM and ANQGSEA. The CDR3 has 13 amino acids. CDR3 bases read: TGCAGCGTTATTGGGACAGGGGGTGAAAAG. This sequence encodes CSVIGTGGEK. The full CDR3 is CSVIGTGGEKLFF.

This clone was seen repeatedly, ten times or more. The read terminates 3 residues before the CDR3 end, so the remaining end is supplied by the germline J gene. This chain joins TRBV30 and TRBJ2-3; D remains unclear. Germline V CDR1 and CDR2: GTSNPN, SVGIG (reference sequence). This CDR3 comprises 15 residues. Trimming cost V 1 base and J 1 base, with 12 bases left between them. CDR3: CAWSGSVSRTDTQYF. CDR3 DNA (partial): TGTGCCTGGAGTGGGTCAGTCTCCCGCACAGATACG.

This clone was seen repeatedly, ten times or more. The CDR3 goes on 3 residues after the read ends, and that part is filled in from the germline J gene. The V call is TRBV6-2 or TRBV6-3, the J call TRBJ1-5; TRBD1 might be the D (6 bases). Trimming removed 2 bases from V and 5 bases from J, with 10 bases in between. The CDR3 is 14 residues long. Germline V gene lookup returns CDR1 MNHEY and CDR2 SVGEGT. The CDR3 sequence is CASSYGSGDQPQHF. The part of the CDR3 DNA that was read is TGTGCCAGCAGTTACGGGTCAGGGGATCAGCCC.

This clone showed up many times. The sequenced fragment ends 3 residues before the CDR3 boundary, so the rest is inferred from the germline J gene. V usage is TRBV11-2 and J usage is TRBJ2-3; 13 nucleotides align to TRBD2. Germline CDR1 is SGHAT and CDR2 is FQNNGV. The CDR3 is made up of 15 amino acids. Trimming removed 5 bases from V and 4 bases from J; junction bases left unmatched: 3. The CDR3 loop reads CASSRLAGGADTQYF. The DNA read from the CDR3 is TGTGCCAGCAGCCGACTAGCGGGGGGCGCAGATACG. The full variable domain, in which reference TRBV11-2 and TRBJ2-3 provide the parts outside the CDR3, is EAGVAQSPRYKIIEKRQSVAFWCNPISGHATLYWYQQILGQGPKLLIQFQNNGVVDDSQLPKDRFSAERLKGVDSTLKIQPAKLEDSAVYLCASSRLAGGADTQYFGPGTRLTVL.

This clone came up many times. The CDR3 end lies 3 residues beyond the end of the read and is filled in from the germline J gene. The V and J genes are TRBV7-9 and TRBJ1-2; weak D call: TRBD1 (5 bases). V lost 5 bases and J lost 4, with 11 bases in between. Germline V gene data show CDR1 as SEHNR and CDR2 as FQNEAQ (reference sequence). The CDR3 spans 13 residues. CDR3 region: CASSQTALYGYTF. Partial CDR3 DNA: TGTGCCAGCAGCCAGACAGCCCTCTATGGC.

This clone was detected ten times or more. The read is 3 residues too short to cover the CDR3 end, so that end is filled in from the germline J gene. The chain recombines TRBV4-2 with TRBJ2-7, with 8 bases lining up with TRBD1. Germline lookup yields CDR1 LGHNA and CDR2 YNFKEQ. Unmatched junction bases numbered 5, after V lost 1 base and J lost 6 bases. This CDR3 is built from 14 residues. The CDR3 sequence is CASSQVFGQGEQYF. The DNA read from the CDR3 is TGTGCCAGCAGCCAAGTTTTCGGACAGGGCGAG.

This clone was counted at least ten times. Sequencing ends 3 residues short of the CDR3 end; the germline J gene provides the rest. The rearrangement links TRBV4-2 to TRBJ2-7; TRBD1 matches at 8 bases. The germline V gene has CDR1 LGHNA and CDR2 YNFKEQ. The CDR3 is made up of 16 amino acids. The ends lost 2 bases at V and 3 bases at J; junction bases unmatched: 9. The CDR3 here is CASSQQDHTGGYEQYF. CDR3 DNA (partial): TGTGCCAGCAGCCAACAAGATCACACAGGGGGCTACGAG.